This T cell receptor (beta chain) was identified during a study of blood T cells in healthy people across ages. Germline CDR1 is SGHNT and CDR2 is YYREEE (reference sequence). The CDR3 is 13 amino acids. The trim removed 1 base at V and 9 bases at J, leaving 4 bases unmatched. Through a sample-barcoded 5' primer and a J-beta primer mix, a second PCR was run for roughly 6 to 11 cycles. Via MiXCR, TCRdb re-called the 5' RACE reads, giving one row per CDR3 protein. In the table there are under 1,000,000 distinct CDR3 sequences, 35% to 60% of which are singletons. Sequencing used blood. The chain has TRBV5-4 and TRBJ2-1; 7 bases fit TRBD2. The receptor comes from a man older than 75 in good health. CDR3 protein: CASSLQRDAEQFF. The CDR3 DNA follows: TGTGCCAGCAGCTTGCAGCGGGATGCTGAGCAGTTCTTC.